Below, 9 T cell receptor beta chains from the same sample are listed, as sequenced in a study of T cells expressing NK-cell markers. TCRdb reprocessed the 5' RACE reads, with one entry per CDR3 protein and no DNA. The ten top clones account for 9.5% to 12%, within a sample of 300,000 to 500,000 distinct CDR3 sequences. The specimen was blood T cells: a sorted CD56 or NKG2C T cell subset, CD4+ or CD8+ T cells, or bulk PBMC T cells (not recorded which). These receptors were taken from a woman between 45 and 65 years old in good health.

J is TRBJ2-5 and V is TRBV21-1. TRBV21-1 is deemed a pseudogene. The CDR3 loop spans 14 amino acids. CDR3 amino acids: CASSNSTLEETQYF.

The chain combines TRBV20-1 with TRBJ2-1; as DNA is missing, the TRBD1 call by TCRdb cannot be tested. CDR1 is DFQATT, CDR2 SNEGSKA, per germline (reference sequence). This CDR3 is built from 12 residues. The CDR3 is CSGAGGTLEQFF.

The chain uses TRBV5-1 and TRBJ2-7. Germline CDR1 reads SGHRS; CDR2 reads YFSETQ. The CDR3 runs 14 residues. CDR3 region: CASSLRRDSYEQYF. Variable domain in full (rest from reference TRBV5-1 and TRBJ2-7): KAGVTQTPRYLIKTRGQQVTLSCSPISGHRSVSWYQQTPGQGLQFLFEYFSETQRNKGNFPGRFSGRQFSNSRSEMNVSTLELGDSALYLCASSLRRDSYEQYFGPGTRLTVT.

The rearrangement joins TRBV7-6 to TRBJ2-5; TCRdb outputs TRBD2, but without DNA this stays unchecked. CDR3 length: 15 amino acids. Germline CDR1 reads SGHVS; CDR2 reads FNYEAQ. CDR3 sequence: CASSLASTSRETQYF.

The chain carries TRBV12-3 or TRBV12-4 and TRBJ2-7. This CDR3 contains 12 residues. CDR3 region: CASSSLLDEQYF.

The chain employs TRBV12-3 or TRBV12-4 and TRBJ2-2; TCRdb picks TRBD1, but there is no DNA to check that call. There are 13 residues in the CDR3. The CDR3: CASGGRITGELFF.

This chain joins TRBV20-1 and TRBJ2-3; absent DNA, TCRdb's TRBD2 call cannot be checked. The CDR3 runs 16 residues. Germline V gene sequence: CDR1 DFQATT, CDR2 SNEGSKA (reference sequence). CDR3 amino acids: CSALLPKREWLDTQYF.

V usage is TRBV4-1 and J usage is TRBJ1-2; the D call of TRBD1 rests on TCRdb alone, since no DNA is present to check it. There are 15 residues in the CDR3. Germline CDR1 MGHRA, CDR2 YSYEKL. The chain's CDR3 is CASSQDRGDPGGYTF.

The chain recombines TRBV27 with TRBJ2-2. This CDR3 spans 15 amino acids. The germline gives CDR1 MNHEY, CDR2 SMNVEV (reference sequence). The CDR3 spells CASSLSLLNTGELFF.